This T cell receptor beta chain was observed in a study of cytomegalovirus exposure and HLA in healthy donors. About the study: Genetic ancestry analysis placed around 76% of the roughly 400 donors that were genotyped in the Caucasian-associated cluster. Regarding the study as a whole: Some V segments, TRBV6-2 and TRBV6-3 among them, were indistinguishable and were therefore excluded. Per a later analysis, HLA-associated TCR beta chains showed more clonal expansion than other, equally common TCR beta chains.

This PCR relied on a set of 60 Vbeta primers and 13 Jbeta primers. The authors' processing: An analysis performed later counted roughly 79 million unique TCR beta chains (approximately 10 million of them shared). Libraries were prepared by immunoSEQ multiplex PCR; TCRdb keeps only in-frame clonotypes and omits some of them. The D gene and trimming were derived from the DNA, and the V and J assignments and clone size from that table. The sample has 90,000 to 110,000 clones; about an eighth are singletons. This clone has a handful of counts. Its antigen is still unknown. The CDR3 spans 13 residues. The germline V gene has CDR1 MGHDK and CDR2 SYGVNS. V was clipped by 8 bases and J by 2 bases, with 7 bases between them.

The receptor was derived from a man aged 35 to 55 in good health and CMV-seropositive. The sample consisted of PBMCs. This chain connects TRBV25-1 to TRBJ1-6; D not certain. The CDR3 region has the DNA TGTGCCAGCGCTACCGCCTATAATTCACCCCTCCACTTT. Its protein product is CASATAYNSPLHF.